Following are 16 T cell receptor beta chains from one sample sequenced in a study of CD8+CD57+ T cells in acquired aplastic anemia (dated by TCRdb to between 2018 and 2020). Sequencing took place on an Illumina HiSeq 2000. Genomic DNA was used as template for profiling of TCR beta VDJ combinations and CDR3 sequences. TCRdb redid the processing of the public reads, applying fastp at Q25 and MiXCR, and retained in-frame beta chains. Records with the same CDR3 protein are collapsed into one entry carrying the most frequent genes and DNA. The sample includes around 150,000 distinct CDR3 sequences, with 41% observed a single time. Almost 8.5% of the sample rests with the top ten. Input material: sorted CD4+, CD8+, or CD8+CD57+ T cells (not recorded which) from PBMCs. These receptor sequences come from a human donor in good health, serving as a control.

To note about this clonotype: A single base separates this from a much larger clone, so it may be a read error. This chain uses TRBV4-2 with TRBJ2-1; D call uncertain. CDR1 LGHNA and CDR2 YNFKEQ come from the germline V gene. The CDR3 length is 15 residues. CDR3 coding DNA: TGTGCCAGCAGTCATAGTGCAGCATCCTACAGTGAGCAGTTCTTC. Protein: CASSHSAASYSEQFF.

This clonotype was detected ten times or more. The rearrangement uses TRBV6-1 and TRBJ1-5; tentatively, D is TRBD1 (5 bases). Germline V CDR1 and CDR2: MNHNS, SASEGT. There are 15 residues in the CDR3. Trimming removed 4 bases at V and 0 bases at J, with 10 bases between. Here the CDR3 reads CASSGLGVSNQPQHF. CDR3 nucleotides: TGTGCCAGCAGTGGGCTAGGGGTTAGCAATCAGCCCCAGCATTTT.

Ten or more counts support this clonotype. This chain uses TRBV6-1 with TRBJ2-7; maybe TRBD2 (7 bases). Germline V CDR1 and CDR2: MNHNS, SASEGT. Trimming removed 4 bases at V and 0 bases at J, with 16 bases between. This CDR3 region has 16 residues. The CDR3 DNA follows: TGTGCCAGCAGTGGGGGGGCTAGCGGCTACTCCTACGAGCAGTACTTC. This translates into CASSGGASGYSYEQYF.

V usage is TRBV19 and J usage is TRBJ2-3; 10 nucleotides agree with TRBD2. CDR1 is LNHDA, CDR2 SQIVND, per germline (reference sequence). CDR3 size: 15 residues. V was clipped by 5 bases and J by 3 bases; unmatched bases: 5. This chain's CDR3 is CASSLGLAATDTQYF. Written as DNA, the CDR3 is TGTGCCAGTAGTCTCGGACTAGCGGCTACAGATACGCAGTATTTT. The variable domain in full, with the rest retrieved from reference TRBV19 and TRBJ2-3, is DGGITQSPKYLFRKEGQNVTLSCEQNLNHDAMYWYRQDPGQGLRLIYYSQIVNDFQKGDIAEGYSVSREKKESFPLTVTSAQKNPTAFYLCASSLGLAATDTQYFGPGTRLTVL.

This clonotype was counted ten times or more. The chain joins TRBV12-3 or TRBV12-4 to TRBJ1-4, with 7 bases fitting TRBD1. The CDR3 totals 15 residues. V lost 1 base to trimming and J lost 10 bases; unmatched junction nucleotides: 9. DNA for the CDR3: TGTGCCAGCAGTTTAGGGTGGCCAGACAGGGTAAAACTGTTTTTT. It yields the protein CASSLGWPDRVKLFF.

This sequence joins TRBV19 and TRBJ1-5, with a weak D call TRBD1 (6 bases). Germline CDR1 reads LNHDA; CDR2 reads SQIVND (reference sequence). The ends were cut back, 4 bases at V and 4 bases at J, with 20 bases in the middle. This CDR3 contains 17 residues. The CDR3 DNA follows: TGTGCCAGTAGTACAACCAGGGGTCTCGTTGGAAATCAGCCCCAGCATTTT. It codes for CASSTTRGLVGNQPQHF.

This clonotype was detected many times. This sequence joins TRBV7-6 and TRBJ1-5; no reliable D call. Deletions cut 1 base from V and 4 bases from J, with 5 bases between. Germline CDR1 is SGHVS and CDR2 is FNYEAQ. The CDR3 contains 13 residues. CDR3 nucleotides: TGTGCCAGCAGCTTAGGGGAGAATCAGCCCCAGCATTTT. Its translation: CASSLGENQPQHF.

The table lists this clonotype with many counts. The chain couples TRBV10-3 to TRBJ1-4, with TRBD1 identical over 7 bases. The CDR3 runs to 16 residues. Germline trimming cut 10 bases from V and 4 bases from J; bases unmatched to any gene: 15. Germline CDR1 is ENHRY and CDR2 is SYGVKD. Here the CDR3 DNA reads TGTGCCACCTCTACTCGGGACAGCAAAGTTAATGAAAAACTGTTTTTT. Translated: CATSTRDSKVNEKLFF.

On this clonotype: A single base separates this from a much larger clone, so it may be a read error. V gene TRBV12-3 or TRBV12-4 combines with J gene TRBJ2-5; weak D call: TRBD2 (5 bases). V shed 3 bases and J shed 5 bases, with 7 bases lying between them. The CDR3 totals 12 residues. The CDR3: CASSFGVETQYF. CDR3 in DNA: TGTGCCAGCAGTTTCGGGGTGGAGACCCAGTACTTC.

This clonotype came up many times. The chain is built from TRBV19 and TRBJ1-3; the D is unclear. Germline values: CDR1 LNHDA, CDR2 SQIVND (reference sequence). This CDR3 contains 11 residues. V was trimmed by 4 bases and J by 8 bases, leaving 6 bases between them. This CDR3 is CASSTSDTIYF. CDR3 DNA: TGTGCCAGTAGTACCTCGGACACCATATATTTT.

There are many counts of this clonotype. J is TRBJ1-5 and V is TRBV12-3 or TRBV12-4; D ambiguous. The CDR3 sequence is 16 residues long. Trimming took 0 bases from V and 3 from J, leaving 12 bases between them. CDR3 coding DNA: TGTGCCAGCAGTTTAGCAGGGAGAGCCGTCAATCAGCCCCAGCATTTT. Translating gives CASSLAGRAVNQPQHF.

The chain links TRBV20-1 to TRBJ1-2; D remains ambiguous. The CDR3 sequence is 12 residues long. The germline V gene encodes CDR1 DFQATT and CDR2 SNEGSKA (reference sequence). Trimming left V 3 bases short and J 6 bases short, with 11 bases between. The CDR3 DNA is TGCAGTGCTAGTACACCAGAAAATGGCTACACCTTC. As protein: CSASTPENGYTF.

The CDR3 nucleotides read TGTGCCAGCAGCCCTGGGGGCAGGGTCAACTCTGGGGCCAACGTCCTGACTTTC. Translation: CASSPGGRVNSGANVLTF. V and J are TRBV6-1 and TRBJ2-6, with D tentatively TRBD1 (6 bases). Germline V lookup: CDR1 MNHNS, CDR2 SASEGT. The V end lost 6 bases, the J end lost 0 bases, and 18 bases lay between the germline ends. There are 18 residues in the CDR3.

This rearrangement joins TRBV25-1 to TRBJ2-3, with D uncertain. Germline lookup yields CDR1 MGHDK and CDR2 SYGVNS. Trimming shortened V by 6 bases and J by 3 bases, and 13 bases separated the two germline ends. The CDR3 contains 14 residues. The CDR3 nucleotides are TGTGCCAGCAGCTTAGTTTCTGGGACAGATACGCAGTATTTT. Its protein product is CASSLVSGTDTQYF.

About this clonotype itself: Since a much larger clone is just one base distant, this may be a read error. The V and J genes are TRBV6-2 or TRBV6-3 and TRBJ1-2, with unresolved D. The germline V gene encodes CDR1 MNHEY and CDR2 SVGEGT. The V gene lost 7 bases and the J gene lost 9 bases, with 21 bases spanning the gap. The CDR3 has 14 residues. CDR3 nucleotides: TGTGCCAGCAAAGAGGTCGGGGAAACGGGTAGCTACACCTTC. Encoded protein: CASKEVGETGSYTF.

This clonotype occurred once. The chain employs TRBV24-1 and TRBJ2-7, with 10 nucleotides matching TRBD1. V lost 8 bases to trimming and J lost 2 bases; unmatched junction nucleotides: 5. The CDR3 contains 14 residues. Germline loops: CDR1 KGHDR, CDR2 SFDVKD. The CDR3 DNA sequence: TGTGCCACCAAGTCCGGGACAGGGGCCTACGAGCAGTACTTC. Residues: CATKSGTGAYEQYF.